Listed here are 18 T cell receptor beta chains from one sample, sequenced in a study of regulatory T cells in long-lasting Graves disease. According to the study, TCR beta libraries were built with iRepertoire HTBI primers and CDR3-region Arm-PCR. Each CDR3 protein is one row after TCRdb ran MiXCR on the multiplex PCR reads. Altogether more than 450,000 distinct CDR3 sequences are present, around 15% being singletons, with the ten largest covering 10% to 15%. Time point noted: newly diagnosed GD, antithyroid drugs for less than 3 months. PBMC-extracted RNA yielded the TCR library. The same specimen was also included in a second study, on T cells in Graves' hyperthyroidism and ophthalmopathy.

Sequenced material: peripheral blood mononuclear cells (PBMCs), taken at new diagnosis, from a patient treated with antithyroid drugs. The receptors stem from a man aged 40-55 years with Graves disease.

This clonotype was seen at least ten times. The chain links TRBV7-2 to TRBJ2-7; 8 nucleotides line up with TRBD2. The CDR3 covers 15 residues. The germline V gene encodes CDR1 SGHTA and CDR2 FQGNSA. V lost 4 bases and J lost 2; bases outside the gene matches: 7. The CDR3: CASSSYSGGPYEQYF. In DNA form, the CDR3 reads TGTGCCAGCAGCTCCTACTCGGGGGGGCCCTACGAGCAGTACTTC.

This clonotype appeared many times. The rearrangement joins TRBV2 to TRBJ2-7; D possibly corresponds to TRBD1 (6 bases). Trimming shortened V by 3 bases and J by 0 bases, and 9 bases separated the two germline ends. Germline loops: CDR1 SNHLY, CDR2 FYNNEI. This CDR3 spans 14 amino acids. CDR3 loop: CASSDRDISYEQYF. CDR3 bases: TGTGCCAGCAGTGACCGGGACATCTCCTACGAGCAGTACTTC.

This rearrangement joins TRBV19 to TRBJ2-1; TRBD2 matches at 12 bases. The length of the CDR3 is 14 residues. CDR1 and CDR2 (germline): LNHDA, SQIVND (reference sequence). V lost 6 bases to trimming and J lost 9 bases; unmatched junction nucleotides: 6. DNA for the CDR3: TGTGCCAGTAGCATCACACTAGCGGGAGGTGAGCAGTTCTTC. Its protein product is CASSITLAGGEQFF. Based on the CDR3 plus reference TRBV19 and TRBJ2-1, the full variable domain is DGGITQSPKYLFRKEGQNVTLSCEQNLNHDAMYWYRQDPGQGLRLIYYSQIVNDFQKGDIAEGYSVSREKKESFPLTVTSAQKNPTAFYLCASSITLAGGEQFFGPGTRLTVL.

This clonotype has more than one count but fewer than ten. The gene calls are TRBV3-1 and TRBJ2-1, with a tentative D call TRBD1 (5 bases). The J call could be wrong; TRBJ2-5 is a better fit for the DNA end. The CDR3 loop spans 14 amino acids. The V gene's germline CDR1 is LGHDT and CDR2 YNNKEL (reference sequence). The CDR3 is CASSQDRARETQYF. CDR3 DNA: TGTGCCAGCAGCCAAGACAGGGCGAGAGAGACCCAGTACTTC.

This chain joins TRBV4-1 and TRBJ2-7; possibly TRBD2 for D (6 bases). Trimming left V 0 bases short and J 11 bases short, with 23 bases between. This CDR3 has 16 residues. Germline CDR1 is MGHRA and CDR2 is YSYEKL. CDR3 sequence (DNA): TGCGCCAGCAGCCAAGATTTAGCTTCCCGTGGGGGAGGAAAGTACTTC. Residues: CASSQDLASRGGGKYF.

This clonotype was seen many times. A read error may produce the germline difference seen at one junction end. This rearrangement joins TRBV2 to TRBJ2-1, with D perhaps matching TRBD1 or TRBD2 (5 bases each). The germline V gene has CDR1 SNHLY and CDR2 FYNNEI. The CDR3 consists of 15 residues. The CDR3 region has the DNA TGTGCCAGCAGTGAGTGGGACCCCTCCTTCAATGAGCAGTTCTTC. This sequence encodes CASSEWDPSFNEQFF.

The chain joins TRBV15 to TRBJ2-1; D is uncertain. CDR1 is LNHNV and CDR2 is YYDKDF in the germline V gene (reference sequence). Trimming removed 0 bases from V and 6 bases from J, with 12 bases in between. CDR3 size: 15 residues. The CDR3, as DNA: TGTGCCACCAGCAGAGATCAGGCACCGGGCAATGAGCAGTTCTTC. Translated: CATSRDQAPGNEQFF.

This clonotype has a count of ten or more. This chain links TRBV12-3 or TRBV12-4 with TRBJ2-1, with D possibly matching TRBD2 (6 bases). This CDR3 is 14 amino acids long. Deletions cut 6 bases from V and 6 bases from J, with 15 bases between. The CDR3 sequence: CASRIRDSSNEQFF. The CDR3 nucleotides read TGTGCCAGCAGGATCCGGGACTCGAGCAATGAGCAGTTCTTC.

The chain has TRBV5-1 and TRBJ2-3, with TRBD2 matching 7 bases. Per the germline V gene, CDR1 is SGHRS and CDR2 is YFSETQ. J was trimmed by 4 bases and V by 0 bases; bases with no gene match: 5. This CDR3 has 15 amino acids. As DNA, the CDR3 is TGCGCCAGCAGCTTGGGGGCGGGAGACGCAGATACGCAGTATTTT. Amino acid sequence: CASSLGAGDADTQYF.

J is TRBJ2-7 and V is TRBV12-3 or TRBV12-4, with 9 bases that match TRBD1. This CDR3 has 14 amino acids. V lost 4 bases and J lost 5; bases outside the gene matches: 6. CDR3 amino acids: CASSSGTGTHEQYF. The CDR3 bases are TGTGCCAGCAGTTCCGGGACAGGGACGCACGAGCAGTACTTC.

The V and J genes are TRBV3-1 and TRBJ2-7; no firm D call. The CDR3 has 14 amino acids. Germline V gene data show CDR1 as LGHDT and CDR2 as YNNKEL (reference sequence). V was clipped by 3 bases and J by 4 bases, with 13 bases between them. The CDR3 DNA follows: TGTGCCAGCAGCCATCTCTCGGGTTGGTACGAGCAGTACTTC. It is translated as CASSHLSGWYEQYF.

This clonotype occurred many times. The genes are TRBV29-1 and TRBJ2-3; perhaps TRBD2 as D (5 bases). V lost 7 bases and J lost 8, with 19 bases in between. Germline V gene lookup returns CDR1 SQVTM and CDR2 ANQGSEA. CDR3 length: 13 amino acids. The CDR3 DNA sequence: TGCAGCGGAAAAGAGAGGGTGACGGGTACGCAGTATTTT. Protein: CSGKERVTGTQYF.

This clonotype was detected only a few times. This sequence joins TRBV29-1 and TRBJ1-1; the D is unclear. Trimming pared 4 bases from V and 0 bases from J, leaving 15 bases between. The CDR3 is 15 residues long. Germline V gene sequence: CDR1 SQVTM, CDR2 ANQGSEA. CDR3 nucleotides: TGCAGCGTTGTTGGTGCCCCCCCGGTGAACACTGAAGCTTTCTTT. It specifies CSVVGAPPVNTEAFF.

This clonotype came up many times. J is TRBJ2-5 and V is TRBV12-3 or TRBV12-4, with TRBD2 matching over 14 bases. This CDR3 has 16 amino acids. Losses at the gene ends were 5 bases for V and 4 bases for J; bases not matched to a gene: 6. The DNA of the CDR3 is TGTGCCAGCAGTCCTGGGACTAGCGGGAGTGGAGAGACCCAGTACTTC. Translated, it gives CASSPGTSGSGETQYF.

This clonotype was observed a few times. The rearrangement links TRBV28 to TRBJ2-1; no definite D call. The CDR3 totals 12 residues. V lost 3 bases, J lost 8 bases, and 8 bases lay in between. Germline-derived CDR1 and CDR2 are MDHEN and SYDVKM. Here the CDR3 reads CASSFGWYEQFF. In nucleotides, the CDR3 is TGTGCCAGCAGTTTCGGGTGGTATGAGCAGTTCTTC.

This clonotype was detected many times. The rearrangement links TRBV28 to TRBJ1-4; a weak D match, TRBD1 (5 bases). V lost 5 bases to trimming and J lost 4 bases, with 8 bases between them. Germline V CDR1 and CDR2: MDHEN, SYDVKM. This CDR3 is built from 13 residues. As DNA, the CDR3 is TGTGCCAGCAGTCAGAGGGGTAATGAAAAACTGTTTTTT. Translated, it gives CASSQRGNEKLFF.

A word on this clonotype: Given a much more abundant clone one base away, this may be a read error. This chain connects TRBV11-2 to TRBJ2-1, with 14 bases matching TRBD2. The CDR3 is made up of 15 amino acids. Germline CDR1 and CDR2: SGHAT and FQNNGV. In DNA form, the CDR3 reads TGTGCCAGCAGCCCGACTAGCGGGAGGGTAGGTGAGCAGCTCTTC. Protein sequence: CASSPTSGRVGEQLF. Full variable domain (remainder filled in from reference TRBV11-2 and TRBJ2-1): EAGVAQSPRYKIIEKRQSVAFWCNPISGHATLYWYQQILGQGPKLLIQFQNNGVVDDSQLPKDRFSAERLKGVDSTLKIQPAKLEDSAVYLCASSPTSGRVGEQLFGPGTRLTVL.

Remarks on this clonotype: A clone one base away is much larger, so this may be a read error. The chain combines TRBV10-3 with TRBJ2-5; 7 bases line up with TRBD2. Trimming cost V 5 bases and J 7 bases; bases outside gene matches: 7. The length of the CDR3 is 13 residues. Germline V gene lookup returns CDR1 ENHRY and CDR2 SYGVKD. The CDR3 sequence: CAISSREGGTQYF. CDR3 DNA: TGTGCCATCAGTAGCAGGGAGGGAGGGACCCAGTACTTC.